These T cell receptor beta chains were read from a single sample in a study of OX40 agonist ivuxolimab in advanced cancers. Sequencing was performed with immunoSEQ multiplex PCR; in TCRdb, only in-frame clones are kept and a portion is missing. In the table there are some 150,000 clones, less than 95% of which are singletons. The sample was CD4+ or CD8+ T cells sorted from blood, taken in a trial of the OX40 agonist ivuxolimab. The receptors derive from an adult with an advanced solid tumor such as melanoma, head and neck, liver or kidney cancer. The CDR3 runs from the conserved cysteine through the conserved F or W. The D gene is left open where the match is weak. Clone size appears in some rows only: once, few, many, or a class for an expanded clone.

len: 11
d_gene: .
j_gene: TRBJ2-7
abundance: once
v_gene: TRBV2
CDR3nt: TGTGCCAGTACCAGGGTTGTTAAGCAGTACTTC
CDR3aa: CASTRVVKQYF

len: 15
d_gene: .
j_gene: TRBJ1-5
abundance: few
v_gene: TRBV19
CDR3nt: TGTGCCAGTAGTGACCTGAGAAATAGCAATCAGCCCCAGCATTTT
CDR3aa: CASSDLRNSNQPQHF

len: 15
d_gene: .
j_gene: TRBJ1-3
abundance: few
v_gene: TRBV2
CDR3nt: TGTGCCAGCAGTGAATGGTACAGCTCTGGAAACACCATATATTTT
CDR3aa: CASSEWYSSGNTIYF

len: 15
d_gene: .
j_gene: TRBJ2-1
abundance: .
v_gene: TRBV5-1
CDR3nt: TGCGCCAGCAGCTATTCGACAGAAGCAAACAATGAGCAGTTCTTC
CDR3aa: CASSYSTEANNEQFF

len: 14
d_gene: .
j_gene: TRBJ2-2
abundance: .
v_gene: TRBV6-5
CDR3nt: TGTGCCAGCAGCCCTGATCAGCCCACCGGGGAGCTGTTTTTT
CDR3aa: CASSPDQPTGELFF

len: 13
d_gene: .
j_gene: TRBJ1-2
abundance: .
v_gene: TRBV7-2
CDR3nt: TGTGCCAGCAGCGCGGACAGAAACTATGGCTACACCTTC
CDR3aa: CASSADRNYGYTF

len: 13
d_gene: .
j_gene: TRBJ1-5
abundance: .
v_gene: TRBV18
CDR3nt: TGTGCCAGCTCACCGTCTCGGAGTCAGCCCCAGCATTTT
CDR3aa: CASSPSRSQPQHF

len: 17
d_gene: TRBD1
j_gene: TRBJ1-4
abundance: .
v_gene: TRBV7-2
CDR3nt: TGTGCCAGCAGCCCCCCCGGGACAGGGGGCGGATATGAAAAACTGTTTTTT
CDR3aa: CASSPPGTGGGYEKLFF

len: 11
d_gene: .
j_gene: TRBJ2-7
abundance: .
v_gene: TRBV29-1
CDR3nt: TGCAGCGTTGGGGGGACCTACGAGCAGTACTTC
CDR3aa: CSVGGTYEQYF

len: 12
d_gene: .
j_gene: TRBJ2-7
abundance: .
v_gene: TRBV7-9
CDR3nt: TGTGCCAGCAGCTCACTCCGGGGGGAGCAGTACTTC
CDR3aa: CASSSLRGEQYF

len: 16
d_gene: TRBD1
j_gene: TRBJ2-3
abundance: once
v_gene: TRBV19
CDR3nt: TGTGCCAGTAGTCCCGAGACAGGGTCAATCTTTGATACGCAGTATTTT
CDR3aa: CASSPETGSIFDTQYF

len: 16
d_gene: .
j_gene: TRBJ1-2
abundance: .
v_gene: TRBV10-2
CDR3nt: TGCGCCAGCAGTGAGTCGACTCTTAAGGGGGGGTCTGGCTACACCTTC
CDR3aa: CASSESTLKGGSGYTF

len: 15
d_gene: .
j_gene: TRBJ2-2
abundance: once
v_gene: TRBV18
CDR3nt: TGTGCCAGCTCACGCGGGACAGCCAACACCGGGGAGCTGTTTTTT
CDR3aa: CASSRGTANTGELFF

len: 15
d_gene: .
j_gene: TRBJ1-5
abundance: once
v_gene: TRBV28
CDR3nt: TGTGCCAGCAGTTTAAAGTGGGGGGCCAATCAGCCCCAGCATTTT
CDR3aa: CASSLKWGANQPQHF

len: 15
d_gene: TRBD1
j_gene: TRBJ2-7
abundance: .
v_gene: TRBV19
CDR3nt: TGTGCCAGTAGTAGGGGGACAGGGGTTTCCTACGAGCAGTACTTC
CDR3aa: CASSRGTGVSYEQYF

len: 13
d_gene: .
j_gene: TRBJ1-1
abundance: .
v_gene: TRBV2
CDR3nt: TGTGCCAGCATGTCCACCATGAACACTGAAGCTTTCTTT
CDR3aa: CASMSTMNTEAFF

len: 13
d_gene: .
j_gene: TRBJ1-1
abundance: .
v_gene: TRBV27
CDR3nt: TGTGCCAGCAGTTTGCAGACGAACACTGAAGCTTTCTTT
CDR3aa: CASSLQTNTEAFF

len: 17
d_gene: .
j_gene: TRBJ2-7
abundance: .
v_gene: TRBV5-1
CDR3nt: TGCGCCAGCAGCTTGGACAAGCCGGGGATTTCCTCCTACGAGCAGTACTTC
CDR3aa: CASSLDKPGISSYEQYF

len: 13
d_gene: .
j_gene: TRBJ1-5
abundance: few
v_gene: TRBV27
CDR3nt: TGTGCCAGCAGTTCCCTTCAAAGTCAGCCCCAGCATTTT
CDR3aa: CASSSLQSQPQHF

len: 15
d_gene: TRBD1
j_gene: TRBJ1-2
abundance: .
v_gene: TRBV11-2
CDR3nt: TGTGCCAGCAGCTCGCCGGGACAGGGGGCCTATGGCTACACCTTC
CDR3aa: CASSSPGQGAYGYTF

len: 15
d_gene: TRBD2
j_gene: TRBJ2-7
abundance: .
v_gene: TRBV6-5
CDR3nt: TGTGCCAGCAGTTCCCCGGGACTAGGGACCTACGAGCAGTACTTC
CDR3aa: CASSSPGLGTYEQYF

len: 15
d_gene: TRBD1
j_gene: TRBJ1-1
abundance: few
v_gene: TRBV5-4
CDR3nt: TGTGCCAGCAGCTTATTTCAGGGGGGGCCCTTTGAAGCTTTCTTT
CDR3aa: CASSLFQGGPFEAFF

len: 15
d_gene: .
j_gene: TRBJ2-3
abundance: .
v_gene: TRBV9
CDR3nt: TGTGCCAGCAGTCACGAGGGGTTTAACACAGATACGCAGTATTTT
CDR3aa: CASSHEGFNTDTQYF

len: 17
d_gene: TRBD2
j_gene: TRBJ2-5
abundance: .
v_gene: TRBV4-2
CDR3nt: TGTGCCAGCAGCCAAGGCGTATCGGGCGGGAGTGAAGAGACCCAGTACTTC
CDR3aa: CASSQGVSGGSEETQYF

len: 17
d_gene: .
j_gene: TRBJ2-3
abundance: once
v_gene: TRBV7-2
CDR3nt: TGTGCCAGCAGCTTACGACCCCCGGGAAGGGACACAGATACGCAGTATTTT
CDR3aa: CASSLRPPGRDTDTQYF

len: 13
d_gene: .
j_gene: TRBJ2-1
abundance: .
v_gene: TRBV7-8
CDR3nt: TGTGCCAGCAGCCTCCGCCGGGCGGTTGAGCAGTTCTTC
CDR3aa: CASSLRRAVEQFF

len: 15
d_gene: .
j_gene: TRBJ1-1
abundance: .
v_gene: TRBV5-1
CDR3nt: TGCGCCAGCAGCTGGCAGTCGAGGGTGGACACTGAAGCTTTCTTT
CDR3aa: CASSWQSRVDTEAFF

len: 16
d_gene: .
j_gene: TRBJ2-1
abundance: once
v_gene: TRBV5-1
CDR3nt: TGCGCCAGCAGCTTGGCAGCTAGCGCTTATGGGGGTGAGCAGTTCTTC
CDR3aa: CASSLAASAYGGEQFF

len: 16
d_gene: .
j_gene: TRBJ2-2
abundance: .
v_gene: TRBV28
CDR3nt: TGTGCCAGCAGGCCTCGGGGGGCTACGAACACCGGGGAGCTGTTTTTT
CDR3aa: CASRPRGATNTGELFF

len: 17
d_gene: TRBD1
j_gene: TRBJ1-2
abundance: .
v_gene: TRBV28
CDR3nt: TGTGCCAGCAGTTCAACAGGGGGCTGGGGAGCTAACTATGGCTACACCTTC
CDR3aa: CASSSTGGWGANYGYTF

len: 14
d_gene: TRBD1
j_gene: TRBJ1-1
abundance: .
v_gene: TRBV6-5
CDR3nt: TGTGCCAGCAGCCCGGTGACAGGGTACACTGAAGCTTTCTTT
CDR3aa: CASSPVTGYTEAFF

len: 11
d_gene: .
j_gene: TRBJ2-1
abundance: .
v_gene: TRBV20-1
CDR3nt: TGCAGTGCTAGGCGAGGGCCTGAGCAGTTCTTC
CDR3aa: CSARRGPEQFF

len: 14
d_gene: TRBD1
j_gene: TRBJ2-5
abundance: .
v_gene: TRBV9
CDR3nt: TGTGCCAGCAGCGATGGGACAGGTGAAGAGACCCAGTACTTC
CDR3aa: CASSDGTGEETQYF

len: 15
d_gene: TRBD2
j_gene: TRBJ2-1
abundance: .
v_gene: TRBV5-1
CDR3nt: TGCGCCAGCAGCTTGACTAGCGGGACTTACAATGAGCAGTTCTTC
CDR3aa: CASSLTSGTYNEQFF

len: 11
d_gene: .
j_gene: TRBJ1-1
abundance: .
v_gene: TRBV28
CDR3nt: TGTGCCAGCAGCGCCACAGGGTCTGCTTTCTTT
CDR3aa: CASSATGSAFF

len: 14
d_gene: .
j_gene: TRBJ2-2
abundance: .
v_gene: TRBV11-2
CDR3nt: TGTGCCAGCAGCTCCCAACAGGGACCCGGGGAGCTGTTTTTT
CDR3aa: CASSSQQGPGELFF

len: 17
d_gene: TRBD1
j_gene: TRBJ1-1
abundance: .
v_gene: TRBV7-2
CDR3nt: TGTGCCAGCAGCCCGGGACAGGGGGCGGGCGGGGCCACTGAAGCTTTCTTT
CDR3aa: CASSPGQGAGGATEAFF

len: 15
d_gene: TRBD1
j_gene: TRBJ2-1
abundance: .
v_gene: TRBV6-5
CDR3nt: TGTGCCAGCAGTCCTAGTCGGACAGGGGGCGGTGAGCAGTTCTTC
CDR3aa: CASSPSRTGGGEQFF

len: 14
d_gene: .
j_gene: TRBJ2-1
abundance: .
v_gene: TRBV14
CDR3nt: TGTGCCAGCAGCCAGTCGTTAGCGCTTCTTCAGCAGTTCTTC
CDR3aa: CASSQSLALLQQFF

len: 13
d_gene: .
j_gene: TRBJ2-7
abundance: .
v_gene: TRBV10-3
CDR3nt: TGTGCCATCAGTGAGCCACAATCCTCCGAGCAGTACTTC
CDR3aa: CAISEPQSSEQYF

len: 18
d_gene: TRBD1
j_gene: TRBJ2-1
abundance: .
v_gene: TRBV2
CDR3nt: TGTGCCAGCAGTGAAGCCCCTGGGGGACAGGGGGCTGGTAATGAGCAGTTCTTC
CDR3aa: CASSEAPGGQGAGNEQFF

len: 13
d_gene: .
j_gene: TRBJ2-6
abundance: .
v_gene: TRBV5-3
CDR3nt: TGTGCCAGTCGGGCCTCTGGGGCCAACGTCCTGACTTTC
CDR3aa: CASRASGANVLTF

len: 16
d_gene: .
j_gene: TRBJ1-6
abundance: .
v_gene: TRBV11-3
CDR3nt: TGTGCCAGCAGCTTGCGGGGGGCGCCCAATAATTCACCCCTCCACTTT
CDR3aa: CASSLRGAPNNSPLHF

len: 15
d_gene: .
j_gene: TRBJ1-5
abundance: .
v_gene: TRBV19
CDR3nt: TGTGCCAGTAGTATAGATCTGGGTTCCTATCAGCCCCAGCATTTT
CDR3aa: CASSIDLGSYQPQHF

len: 15
d_gene: .
j_gene: TRBJ2-5
abundance: .
v_gene: TRBV9
CDR3nt: TGTGCCAGCAGCGCCTCTCCTAGGGCGGAAGAGACCCAGTACTTC
CDR3aa: CASSASPRAEETQYF

len: 15
d_gene: .
j_gene: TRBJ2-1
abundance: .
v_gene: TRBV27
CDR3nt: TGTGCCAGCAGTTTAACAAGAGTTACCTACAATGAGCAGTTCTTC
CDR3aa: CASSLTRVTYNEQFF